The T cell receptor beta chain described here comes from a study of blood T cell repertoires in COVID-19. Study-level information: The United States, Italy and Spain were the sources of the acute and convalescent COVID-19 samples. PBMCs, B-cell-depleted T cells, or T cells were the source of the cDNA or gDNA that made up the material.

The CDR3 is 16 residues long. Germline loops: CDR1 LGHDT, CDR2 YNNKEL (reference sequence). J lost 8 bases, V lost 1 base, and 12 bases had no gene match. Original processing methods: Estimated nucleated cell counts came from reference gene primer amplification. This table comes from immunoSEQ multiplex PCR, and its TCRdb copy is limited to in-frame clones, with some not included. The DNA gave D and trimming, while V, J and clone size come from that table. This repertoire shows approximately 140,000 clones, over 70% found once; its top ten account for about 5.7%. Sequencing was done on a sample of peripheral blood. This chain joins TRBV3-1 (or the pseudogene TRBV3-2) and TRBJ1-2; 8 nucleotides align to TRBD1. The TCR comes from a man older than 75 with acute or convalescent COVID-19. CDR3 bases: TGTGCCAGCAGCCAAGCGGACGGTGGACAGGGAGGCGGCTACACCTTC. Its translation is CASSQADGGQGGGYTF.